Following are 31 T cell receptor beta chains from one sample sequenced in a study of cytomegalovirus exposure and HLA in healthy donors. In the PCR, 60 Vbeta and 13 Jbeta primers were used. Sequenced by immunoSEQ multiplex PCR; TCRdb stores in-frame clones only, minus some. The table has 150,000 to 200,000 clones, around 80% seen once. Sequencing was performed on PBMCs. The origin of the receptors is a woman between 18 and 30 years old in good health and CMV-seropositive.

This clone was found a few times. Other nucleotide sequences from this sample produce the same CDR3. J is TRBJ2-4 and V is TRBV7-9; TRBD1 matches 9 bases. V gave up 5 bases and J gave up 6 bases; unmatched junction bases: 5. Germline V gene lookup returns CDR1 SEHNR and CDR2 FQNEAQ (reference sequence). This CDR3 has 14 residues. CDR3 nucleotide sequence: TGTGCCAGCAGCCCGCCGGGACAGGGAAACATTCAGTACTTC. Residues: CASSPPGQGNIQYF.

The chain uses TRBV7-9 and TRBJ1-6; D is ambiguous. Trimming took 4 bases from V and 4 from J, leaving 14 bases between them. This CDR3 contains 16 residues. Germline V gene lookup returns CDR1 SEHNR and CDR2 FQNEAQ (reference sequence). CDR3 residues: CASSSQTGPYNSPLHF. Written as DNA, the CDR3 is TGTGCCAGCAGCTCCCAAACTGGGCCATATAATTCACCCCTCCACTTT.

This chain connects TRBV6-5 to TRBJ2-3; 12 bases line up with TRBD2. The length of the CDR3 is 15 residues. V shed 7 bases and J 6 bases; nucleotides not matched to a gene: 8. The germline gives CDR1 MNHEY, CDR2 SVGAGI. The DNA of the CDR3 is TGTGCCAGCACCAAACTAGCGGGGGGTTTCGATACGCAGTATTTT. Its protein product is CASTKLAGGFDTQYF.

This sequence joins TRBV30 and TRBJ1-2; D might be TRBD1 (5 bases). Germline V lookup: CDR1 GTSNPN, CDR2 SVGIG (reference sequence). The CDR3 length is 13 residues. The ends were cut back, 4 bases at V and 3 bases at J, with 12 bases in the middle. CDR3 DNA sequence: TGTGCCTGGACAGGGTATCAGGACTATGGCTACACCTTC. Its protein product is CAWTGYQDYGYTF.

In its sample, this clone was seen once. This chain joins TRBV2 and TRBJ1-2, with 7 bases matching TRBD1. CDR1 and CDR2 (germline): SNHLY, FYNNEI. This CDR3 comprises 16 residues. The J segment lost 4 bases and the V segment lost 10 bases, leaving 18 bases of the junction unmatched. The DNA for the CDR3 is TGTGCCACCCCAGGGGGAACAAAGTTAGCTAGCTATGGCTACACCTTC. It is translated as CATPGGTKLASYGYTF.

The chain is built from TRBV9 and TRBJ2-1; D might be TRBD2 (6 bases). The V and J ends lost 0 bases and 5 bases respectively, with 15 bases between them. The CDR3 spans 16 residues. Germline CDR1 is SGDLS and CDR2 is YYNGEE. This chain's CDR3 is CASSVVDSGENNEQFF. The CDR3 nucleotides are TGTGCCAGCAGCGTAGTAGACTCGGGGGAAAACAATGAGCAGTTCTTC.

The CDR3 DNA reads as TGTGCCAGCAGCCAAGATGGGAGTACTGAAAAACTGTTTTTT. It specifies CASSQDGSTEKLFF. The chain links TRBV4-2 to TRBJ1-4; D uncertain. V gave up 0 bases and J gave up 7 bases, with 9 bases separating them. CDR3 length equals 14 residues. Germline V gene data show CDR1 as LGHNA and CDR2 as YNFKEQ.

V gene TRBV7-2 combines with J gene TRBJ2-5; 8 bases are a match to TRBD2. Germline CDR1 is SGHTA and CDR2 is FQGNSA. There are 16 residues in the CDR3. Trimming cost V 3 bases and J 0 bases; bases outside gene matches: 6. The CDR3 reads CASSLAGGLNQETQYF. The CDR3 bases are TGTGCCAGCAGCTTGGCGGGGGGCCTGAACCAAGAGACCCAGTACTTC.

This chain connects TRBV7-9 to TRBJ2-2; 12 positions agree with TRBD2. With 4 bases clipped from V and 4 bases from J, the junction kept 7 bases outside the gene matches. This CDR3 has 17 amino acids. CDR1 and CDR2 (germline): SEHNR, FQNEAQ (reference sequence). CDR3 DNA: TGTGCCAGCAGCTCCTCACTAGCGGGGGGTGTCACCGGGGAGCTGTTTTTT. Its protein product is CASSSSLAGGVTGELFF.

The chain joins TRBV7-9 to TRBJ1-3, with D possibly TRBD1 on 5 matching bases. Trimming took off 7 bases at V and 3 bases at J, with 13 bases between the two ends. Germline V gives CDR1 SEHNR, CDR2 FQNEAQ (reference sequence). This CDR3 is built from 14 residues. Here the CDR3 reads CASIVQDRGNTIYF. The CDR3 coding sequence is TGTGCCAGCATCGTACAGGACCGTGGAAACACCATATATTTT.

This sequence joins TRBV9 and TRBJ1-1, with 7 bases identical to TRBD1. The ends lost 3 bases at V and 5 bases at J; junction bases unmatched: 4. The CDR3 sequence is 13 residues long. Germline V gene lookup returns CDR1 SGDLS and CDR2 YYNGEE. CDR3 sequence: CASSEGGWTEAFF. CDR3 DNA sequence: TGTGCCAGCAGCGAAGGGGGCTGGACTGAAGCTTTCTTT.

This clone is a singleton in its sample. V is TRBV7-9 and J is TRBJ2-2, with 7 bases fitting TRBD1. The CDR3 sequence is 15 residues long. J gave up 1 base and V 5 bases, and 4 bases lay outside the gene matches. Germline V gene lookup returns CDR1 SEHNR and CDR2 FQNEAQ (reference sequence). The CDR3 loop reads CASSQRGLNTGELFF. For the CDR3, the DNA is TGTGCCAGCAGCCAGAGGGGGCTGAACACCGGGGAGCTGTTTTTT. The full variable domain, rest sourced from reference TRBV7-9 and TRBJ2-2, is DTGVSQNPRHKITKRGQNVTFRCDPISEHNRLYWYRQTLGQGPEFLTYFQNEAQLEKSRLLSDRFSAERPKGSFSTLEIQRTEQGDSAMYLCASSQRGLNTGELFFGEGSRLTVL.

V gene TRBV27 combines with J gene TRBJ1-1, with D unresolved. The CDR3 covers 13 residues. V was shortened by 6 bases and J by 1 base, with 9 bases between the two germline ends. The germline V gene encodes CDR1 MNHEY and CDR2 SMNVEV (reference sequence). CDR3 bases: TGTGCCAGCAGAACGCGAGGGAACACTGAAGCTTTCTTT. Translation gives CASRTRGNTEAFF.

This clone was observed a single time. This chain connects TRBV6-1 to TRBJ2-3; D is uncertain. The V and J ends lost 6 bases and 2 bases respectively, with 15 bases between them. The CDR3 length is 15 residues. The V gene's germline CDR1 is MNHNS and CDR2 SASEGT. The CDR3 protein is CASSNLAVTTDTQYF. CDR3 sequence (DNA): TGTGCCAGCAGCAATTTGGCGGTTACCACAGATACGCAGTATTTT.

The chain uses TRBV30 and TRBJ1-5; TRBD1 agrees at 7 bases. The CDR3 contains 13 residues. The J segment lost 7 bases and the V segment lost 4 bases, leaving 7 bases of the junction unmatched. The germline V gene encodes CDR1 GTSNPN and CDR2 SVGIG (reference sequence). The CDR3 protein is CAWNRGGGQPQHF. In DNA form, the CDR3 reads TGTGCCTGGAACAGGGGTGGGGGGCAGCCCCAGCATTTT.

This clone has more than one count but fewer than ten. The chain joins TRBV28 to TRBJ1-4; 7 nucleotides match TRBD1. The CDR3 spans 13 residues. CDR1 is MDHEN and CDR2 is SYDVKM in the germline V gene. Trimming removed 8 bases from V and 6 bases from J; junction bases left unmatched: 6. This CDR3 is CASEGGADEKLFF. CDR3 bases: TGTGCCAGCGAAGGGGGCGCGGATGAAAAACTGTTTTTT. The full variable domain, in which reference TRBV28 and TRBJ1-4 provide the parts outside the CDR3, is DVKVTQSSRYLVKRTGEKVFLECVQDMDHENMFWYRQDPGLGLRLIYFSYDVKMKEKGDIPEGYSVSREKKERFSLILESASTNQTSMYLCASEGGADEKLFFGSGTQLSVL.

Points on this clone: Other DNA sequences in the sample encode the same CDR3. The genes are TRBV27 and TRBJ2-5; D may be TRBD1 (6 bases). V was cut by 3 bases and J by 5 bases, with 13 bases left in between. This CDR3 is 14 amino acids long. Germline V gene lookup returns CDR1 MNHEY and CDR2 SMNVEV (reference sequence). For the CDR3, the DNA is TGTGCCAGCAGTTTTTTGGGGGCCGGGGAGACCCAGTACTTC. Protein product: CASSFLGAGETQYF.

V gene TRBV7-9 combines with J gene TRBJ1-1, with D unclear. From germline, CDR1 is SEHNR and CDR2 FQNEAQ (reference sequence). V was shortened by 3 bases and J by 1 base, with 6 bases between the two germline ends. The CDR3 has 13 amino acids. CDR3: CASSFLENTEAFF. CDR3 DNA sequence: TGTGCCAGCAGCTTCTTAGAGAACACTGAAGCTTTCTTT.

The J gene is TRBJ1-2, the V gene TRBV5-1; maybe TRBD1 (5 bases). The V and J ends lost 0 bases and 0 bases respectively, with 6 bases between them. Germline V gene data show CDR1 as SGHRS and CDR2 as YFSETQ. This CDR3 has 14 residues. The CDR3 sequence is CASSLDRPNYGYTF. The CDR3 DNA reads as TGCGCCAGCAGCTTGGACAGGCCTAACTATGGCTACACCTTC.

The J gene is TRBJ2-5, the V gene TRBV18; maybe TRBD1 (7 bases). Gene TRBJ2-7 matches the end of the DNA better, so the J call may be wrong. The V gene's germline CDR1 is KGHSH and CDR2 LQKENI. CDR3 length: 14 amino acids. CDR3: CASSRRGDSYEQYF. DNA of the CDR3: TGTGCCAGCTCACGCAGGGGGGACTCCTACGAGCAGTACTTC.

This clone was seen more than once but under ten times. The chain combines TRBV2 with TRBJ1-2, with TRBD1 identical over 9 bases. The CDR3 contains 14 residues. V shed 4 bases, J shed 4 bases, and the junction held 4 bases outside the gene matches. Germline assignment: CDR1 SNHLY and CDR2 FYNNEI. CDR3 loop: CASSVSDRGYGYTF. CDR3 coding DNA: TGTGCCAGCAGTGTCTCGGACAGGGGCTATGGCTACACCTTC.

This clone came up a few times. The V gene is TRBV19, the J gene TRBJ2-2, with 10 bases lining up with TRBD1. The CDR3 extends over 15 amino acids. V trimming: 6 bases; J trimming: 5 bases; junction bases outside the gene matches: 6. Germline lookup yields CDR1 LNHDA and CDR2 SQIVND (reference sequence). The CDR3 spells CASRIDRGQTGELFF. CDR3 nucleotide sequence: TGTGCCAGTAGGATCGACAGGGGGCAGACCGGGGAGCTGTTTTTT. The full variable domain, with the rest looked up from reference TRBV19 and TRBJ2-2, is DGGITQSPKYLFRKEGQNVTLSCEQNLNHDAMYWYRQDPGQGLRLIYYSQIVNDFQKGDIAEGYSVSREKKESFPLTVTSAQKNPTAFYLCASRIDRGQTGELFFGEGSRLTVL.

This chain links TRBV2 with TRBJ1-5; TRBD1 is a possible D gene (5 bases). CDR1 SNHLY and CDR2 FYNNEI come from the germline V gene. The CDR3 is made up of 13 amino acids. V gave up 6 bases and J gave up 3 bases, with 9 bases separating them. The CDR3 nucleotides are TGTGCCAGCAGGGGGGGGAACAATCAGCCCCAGCATTTT. It yields the protein CASRGGNNQPQHF. Combining the CDR3 with reference TRBV2 and TRBJ1-5 gives the whole variable domain EPEVTQTPSHQVTQMGQEVILRCVPISNHLYFYWYRQILGQKVEFLVSFYNNEISEKSEIFDDQFSVERPDGSNFTLKIRSTKLEDSAMYFCASRGGNNQPQHFGDGTRLSIL.

The chain is built from TRBV7-9 and TRBJ2-1, with D tentatively TRBD1 (7 bases). The CDR3 spans 14 residues. V was cut by 8 bases and J by 1 base, with 12 bases left in between. The germline V gene encodes CDR1 SEHNR and CDR2 FQNEAQ (reference sequence). The CDR3 nucleotides read TGTGCCAGCCTGCGGGACAGTTCCTACAATGAGCAGTTCTTC. Translation: CASLRDSSYNEQFF. Together with reference TRBV7-9 and TRBJ2-1, the CDR3 gives the full variable domain: DTGVSQNPRHKITKRGQNVTFRCDPISEHNRLYWYRQTLGQGPEFLTYFQNEAQLEKSRLLSDRFSAERPKGSFSTLEIQRTEQGDSAMYLCASLRDSSYNEQFFGPGTRLTVL.

V usage is TRBV10-1 and J usage is TRBJ2-5, with a tentative D call TRBD2 (6 bases). The germline V and J ends were trimmed by 6 bases and 2 bases, with 13 bases remaining between them. This CDR3 is 14 amino acids long. Per germline, CDR1 WNHNN and CDR2 SYGVQD (reference sequence). The CDR3 nucleotides read TGCGCCAGCAGCCGAGCGGGCGGACAAGAGACCCAGTACTTC. Translating it yields CASSRAGGQETQYF.

The V and J genes are TRBV4-1 and TRBJ1-4; D not resolved. Germline V CDR1 and CDR2: MGHRA, YSYEKL. The CDR3 has 15 amino acids. The V end was cut by 1 base, the J end by 0 bases, with 6 bases between. Written as DNA, the CDR3 is TGCGCCAGCAGCCAAGGGCCTGCAACTAATGAAAAACTGTTTTTT. It codes for CASSQGPATNEKLFF.

For the CDR3, the DNA is TGTGCCAGCAGCTTGACAGGATATACTGAAGCTTTCTTT. Translating gives CASSLTGYTEAFF. This chain links TRBV7-2 with TRBJ1-1; possibly TRBD1 for D (6 bases). The CDR3 totals 13 residues. Trimming pared 3 bases from V and 5 bases from J, leaving 10 bases between. CDR1 is SGHTA and CDR2 is FQGNSA in the germline V gene.

The CDR3 DNA reads TGTGCCAGCAGCTTAATAGCGGGGGGGCCAGTCGAGCAGTTCTTC. Its protein product is CASSLIAGGPVEQFF. The chain employs TRBV5-6 and TRBJ2-1; 11 nucleotides match TRBD2. The V gene end was trimmed by 2 bases and the J gene end by 10 bases; junction bases not matched to a gene: 8. Germline values: CDR1 SGHDT, CDR2 YYEEEE. This CDR3 is 15 amino acids long.

CDR3 nucleotides: TGTGCCAGCAGCAGCGGGGAGACCCAGTACTTC. Translation: CASSSGETQYF. J is TRBJ2-5 and V is TRBV7-3, with D possibly matching TRBD2 (6 bases). The germline V gene has CDR1 SGHTA and CDR2 FQGTGA. The CDR3 contains 11 residues. Trimming left V 5 bases short and J 5 bases short, with 6 bases between.

V is TRBV5-1 and J is TRBJ2-5, with 8 bases lining up with TRBD1. The V and J ends lost 2 bases and 4 bases, in that order; junction bases with no gene match: 4. This CDR3 is built from 14 residues. The germline V gene has CDR1 SGHRS and CDR2 YFSETQ. The CDR3: CASSLRQGRETQYF. CDR3 bases: TGCGCCAGCAGCTTAAGACAGGGGAGAGAGACCCAGTACTTC.

This chain links TRBV7-2 with TRBJ1-5; D may be TRBD1 (6 bases). CDR3 length: 13 residues. V was trimmed by 1 base and J by 6 bases, leaving 7 bases between them. CDR1 and CDR2 from the germline V gene are SGHTA and FQGNSA. DNA of the CDR3: TGTGCCAGCAGCTTAGGGACAGTTCAGCCCCAGCATTTT. Translated, it gives CASSLGTVQPQHF.